These T cell receptor beta chains were read from a single sample in a study of Ad26.COV2.S vaccination and SARS-CoV-2 variants. TCRdb keeps only in-frame clones here, not all; method: immunoSEQ multiplex PCR. The sample consists of some 350,000 clones, about 91% of them appearing once. This specimen was peripheral blood, taken after recovery from COVID-19. The receptors here all came from a human donor who had recovered from COVID-19. Both conserved end residues are part of each CDR3. A D gene is named only where the DNA matches it firmly. Clone size is given for some rows only: seen once, a few or many times, or a class if the clone is expanded.

CDR3 length	clone size	V gene	D gene	J gene	CDR3 protein	CDR3 DNA
15	-	TRBV3-1/TRBV3-2	-	TRBJ1-2	CASSQDLGANYGYTF	TGTGCCAGCAGCCAAGATCTGGGAGCTAACTATGGCTACACCTTC
14	-	TRBV25-1	-	TRBJ2-5	CASSEWGPQETQYF	TGTGCCAGCAGTGAATGGGGGCCCCAAGAGACCCAGTACTTC
14	-	TRBV5-1	-	TRBJ2-7	CASSLEPGASEQYF	TGCGCCAGCAGCTTGGAGCCAGGGGCTAGCGAGCAGTACTTC
11	-	TRBV21-1	-	TRBJ1-6	CASSKGQPLHF	TGTGCCAGCAGCAAAGGGCAACCCCTCCACTTT
12	-	TRBV7-9	-	TRBJ2-3	CASSSNTDTQYF	TGTGCCAGCAGCTCCAACACAGATACGCAGTATTTT
14	-	TRBV11-3	-	TRBJ2-1	CASSPHPTANEQFF	TGTGCCAGCAGCCCGCACCCGACAGCAAATGAGCAGTTCTTC
15	-	TRBV6-4	TRBD1	TRBJ2-7	CASSDPRQGTYEQYF	TGTGCCAGCAGTGACCCCCGACAGGGTACCTACGAGCAGTACTTC
16	-	TRBV7-2	TRBD2	TRBJ2-1	CASSLERTRGGDEQFF	TGTGCCAGCAGCTTAGAGAGGACTAGGGGTGGTGATGAGCAGTTCTTC
15	-	TRBV3-1/TRBV3-2	TRBD1	TRBJ1-2	CASSHEGASNYGYTF	TGTGCCAGCAGCCACGAGGGGGCCTCTAACTATGGCTACACCTTC
15	-	TRBV7-8	-	TRBJ1-4	CASSIRRRSNEKLFF	TGTGCCAGCAGCATCCGACGTAGGTCTAATGAAAAACTGTTTTTT
15	few	TRBV6-4	TRBD2	TRBJ2-3	CASSDGTSGTDTQYF	TGTGCCAGCAGTGACGGGACTAGCGGCACAGATACGCAGTATTTT
15	-	TRBV18	-	TRBJ2-7	CASSPPGFLSYEQYF	TGTGCCAGCTCACCCCCAGGATTCCTCTCCTACGAGCAGTACTTC
14	-	TRBV6-2/TRBV6-3	-	TRBJ1-5	CASSYPGGLQPQHF	TGTGCCAGCAGTTACCCGGGGGGCCTTCAGCCCCAGCATTTT
14	-	TRBV6-5	-	TRBJ1-2	CASSHRHISGGYTF	TGTGCCAGCAGCCATAGACATATCTCGGGAGGCTACACCTTC
15	-	TRBV2	-	TRBJ2-5	CASSAAPGGAGTQYF	TGTGCCAGCAGTGCCGCCCCAGGGGGGGCCGGGACCCAGTACTTC
14	-	TRBV15	-	TRBJ2-5	CATSRDGGEETQYF	TGTGCCACCAGCAGAGATGGGGGTGAAGAGACCCAGTACTTC
16	-	TRBV6-5	-	TRBJ2-7	CASSYSITGLPYEQYF	TGTGCCAGCAGTTACTCCATTACAGGGCTCCCCTACGAGCAGTACTTC
15	-	TRBV25-1	-	TRBJ2-7	CASSESYAATYEQYF	TGTGCCAGCAGTGAATCCTACGCTGCTACCTACGAGCAGTACTTC
12	-	TRBV6-2/TRBV6-3	-	TRBJ1-2	CASSYPFYGYTF	TGTGCCAGCAGTTACCCGTTCTATGGCTACACCTTC
14	-	TRBV2	TRBD2	TRBJ2-5	CASSPELAGETQYF	TGTGCCAGCAGCCCGGAACTAGCGGGGGAGACCCAGTACTTC
16	-	TRBV3-1/TRBV3-2	TRBD1	TRBJ1-1	CASSHDRGFMNTEAFF	TGTGCCAGCAGCCACGACAGGGGGTTTATGAACACTGAAGCTTTCTTT
13	-	TRBV3-1/TRBV3-2	-	TRBJ1-5	CASSRERRQPQHF	TGTGCCAGCAGCCGAGAAAGACGTCAGCCCCAGCATTTT
12	-	TRBV7-9	-	TRBJ2-1	CASSSVGNEQFF	TGTGCCAGCAGCTCCGTCGGGAATGAGCAGTTCTTC
18	-	TRBV6-1	TRBD2	TRBJ2-5	CASSEGLAGGLGQETQYF	TGTGCCAGCAGTGAGGGACTAGCGGGGGGGCTAGGTCAAGAGACCCAGTACTTC
14	-	TRBV7-3	-	TRBJ2-1	CASSSSIPRGEQFF	TGTGCCAGCAGCTCGTCAATACCTCGGGGGGAGCAGTTCTTC
15	-	TRBV4-1	TRBD2	TRBJ2-7	CASSQAGGVGYEQYF	TGCGCCAGCAGCCAGGCGGGGGGGGTAGGGTACGAGCAGTACTTC
14	once	TRBV6-1	-	TRBJ2-5	CASSDPGAAETQYF	TGTGCCAGCAGTGACCCGGGAGCCGCGGAGACCCAGTACTTC
12	-	TRBV5-1	TRBD1	TRBJ1-1	CASSPGTGGAFF	TGCGCCAGCAGCCCCGGGACAGGGGGTGCTTTCTTT
15	-	TRBV19	TRBD1	TRBJ2-1	CASSIAGTGHNEQFF	TGTGCCAGTAGTATAGCGGGGACAGGGCACAATGAGCAGTTCTTC
15	-	TRBV21-1	-	TRBJ1-2	CASSKGTAFNYGYTF	TGTGCCAGCAGCAAAGGGACAGCTTTTAACTATGGCTACACCTTC
15	-	TRBV7-9	TRBD2	TRBJ2-1	CASSWTSGGYNEQFF	TGTGCCAGCAGCTGGACTAGCGGGGGTTACAATGAGCAGTTCTTC
16	-	TRBV5-6	TRBD1	TRBJ2-1	CASSHNPGQGAYEQFF	TGTGCCAGCAGCCACAATCCGGGACAGGGGGCGTATGAGCAGTTCTTC
15	-	TRBV27	-	TRBJ1-1	CASSPGRLGGTEAFF	TGTGCCAGCAGTCCCGGACGGCTGGGGGGCACTGAAGCTTTCTTT
13	-	TRBV28	-	TRBJ1-1	CASSLYGYTEAFF	TGTGCCAGCAGTTTATACGGGTACACTGAAGCTTTCTTT
12	-	TRBV6-5	-	TRBJ1-1	CASFNLNTEAFF	TGTGCCAGCTTTAATTTGAACACTGAAGCTTTCTTT
14	-	TRBV5-1	-	TRBJ2-2	CASSLARVTGELFF	TGCGCCAGCAGCTTGGCCAGGGTAACCGGGGAGCTGTTTTTT
16	-	TRBV2	-	TRBJ1-1	CASSERPGAINTEAFF	TGTGCCAGCAGTGAACGGCCAGGGGCAATAAACACTGAAGCTTTCTTT
16	-	TRBV9	TRBD1	TRBJ2-5	CASSRMGQGAQETQYF	TGTGCCAGCAGCCGCATGGGACAGGGGGCGCAAGAGACCCAGTACTTC
18	-	TRBV19	TRBD2	TRBJ2-2	CASTGWSSGDANTGELFF	TGTGCCAGTACAGGCTGGAGTAGCGGGGACGCGAACACCGGGGAGCTGTTTTTT
13	-	TRBV29-1	TRBD1	TRBJ2-3	CSVAGQGTDTQYF	TGCAGCGTTGCTGGACAGGGGACAGATACGCAGTATTTT
18	-	TRBV6-6	-	TRBJ1-2	CASSRLIGPSPGEYGYTF	TGTGCCAGCAGTCGGCTTATCGGACCAAGCCCAGGGGAGTATGGCTACACCTTC
15	few	TRBV11-2	-	TRBJ2-2	CASSLESGYTGELFF	TGTGCCAGCAGCTTAGAATCGGGGTACACCGGGGAGCTGTTTTTT
15	-	TRBV18	TRBD1	TRBJ1-1	CASSPKQGARTEAFF	TGTGCCAGCTCACCAAAACAGGGGGCGAGGACTGAAGCTTTCTTT
18	-	TRBV4-1	-	TRBJ1-6	CASSQDRGASSYNSPLHF	TGCGCCAGCAGCCAAGATCGGGGGGCCAGCTCCTATAATTCACCCCTCCACTTT
14	-	TRBV12-5	-	TRBJ2-7	CASGLPPESYEQYF	TGTGCTAGTGGTTTGCCACCGGAATCCTACGAGCAGTACTTC
12	-	TRBV2	-	TRBJ2-1	CATNSGSGEQFF	TGTGCCACCAACTCAGGGAGTGGTGAGCAGTTCTTC
15	few	TRBV4-3	-	TRBJ2-2	CASSQASGSSGELFF	TGCGCCAGCAGCCAAGCCAGCGGAAGCTCCGGGGAGCTGTTTTTT
16	-	TRBV14	TRBD1	TRBJ1-3	CASSRNPGQGVDTIYF	TGTGCCAGCAGCCGTAACCCGGGACAGGGAGTTGACACCATATATTTT
13	-	TRBV19	-	TRBJ1-2	CASSISESYGYTF	TGTGCCAGTAGTATTTCTGAGTCCTATGGCTACACCTTC
13	few	TRBV6-5	-	TRBJ1-2	CASLGGQNYGYTF	TGTGCCAGCTTGGGAGGGCAGAACTATGGCTACACCTTC
15	-	TRBV2	TRBD1	TRBJ1-1	CASSSQGALNTEAFF	TGTGCCAGCAGCTCACAGGGGGCACTAAACACTGAAGCTTTCTTT
12	-	TRBV5-4	-	TRBJ2-3	CASSGSTDTQYF	TGTGCCAGCAGCGGAAGTACAGATACGCAGTATTTT
17	-	TRBV6-1	TRBD2	TRBJ2-3	CASSDLDGRGSTDTQYF	TGTGCCAGCAGTGATCTCGACGGGCGGGGGAGCACAGATACGCAGTATTTT